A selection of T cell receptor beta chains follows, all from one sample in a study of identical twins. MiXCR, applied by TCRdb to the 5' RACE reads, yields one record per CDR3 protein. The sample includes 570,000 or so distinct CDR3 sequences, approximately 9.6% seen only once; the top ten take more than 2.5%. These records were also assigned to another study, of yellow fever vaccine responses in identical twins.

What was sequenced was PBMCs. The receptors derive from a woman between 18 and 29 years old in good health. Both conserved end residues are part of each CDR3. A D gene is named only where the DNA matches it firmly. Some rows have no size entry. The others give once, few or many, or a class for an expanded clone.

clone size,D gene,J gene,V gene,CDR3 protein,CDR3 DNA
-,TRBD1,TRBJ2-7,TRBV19,CASRDRGQYEQYF,TGTGCCAGTCGGGACAGGGGGCAATACGAGCAGTACTTC
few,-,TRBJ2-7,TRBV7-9,CATTILGTYEQYF,TGTGCCACTACAATCTTGGGAACCTACGAGCAGTACTTC
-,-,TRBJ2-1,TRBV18,CASSASVSSYNEQFF,TGTGCCAGCTCAGCATCCGTCAGCTCCTACAATGAGCAGTTCTTC
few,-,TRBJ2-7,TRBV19,CASSPTGGKGSYEQYF,TGTGCCAGTAGTCCGACAGGAGGGAAGGGCTCCTACGAGCAGTACTTC
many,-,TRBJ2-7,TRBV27,CASSLSQGSYEQYF,TGTGCCAGCAGTTTATCCCAGGGCAGCTACGAGCAGTACTTC
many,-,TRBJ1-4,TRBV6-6,CASRKRGSGEKLFF,TGTGCCAGCAGAAAGAGGGGGTCCGGTGAAAAACTGTTTTTT
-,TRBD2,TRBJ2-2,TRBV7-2,CASRPTSGRATGELFF,TGTGCCAGCAGGCCAACTAGCGGGAGGGCCACCGGGGAGCTGTTTTTT
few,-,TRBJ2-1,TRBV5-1,CASSSARNSYNEQFF,TGCGCCAGCAGCTCGGCTAGGAACTCCTACAATGAGCAGTTCTTC
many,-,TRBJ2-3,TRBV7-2,CASSPGGDTQYF,TGTGCCAGCAGCCCTGGGGGGGATACGCAGTATTTT
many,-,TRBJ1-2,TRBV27,CASSPRTRIYGYTF,TGTGCCAGCAGTCCCCGGACTAGGATTTATGGCTACACCTTC
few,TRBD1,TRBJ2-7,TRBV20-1,CSALWTGAYEQYF,TGCAGTGCCCTGTGGACAGGGGCCTACGAGCAGTACTTC
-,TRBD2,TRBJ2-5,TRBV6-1,CASSDGPGGETQYF,TGTGCCAGCAGTGACGGACCCGGGGGGGAGACCCAGTACTTC
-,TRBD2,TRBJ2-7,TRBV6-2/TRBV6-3,CASSYVAGVEQYF,TGTGCCAGCAGTTACGTGGCGGGAGTCGAGCAGTACTTC
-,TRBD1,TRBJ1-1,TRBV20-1,CSARSQNTGGTEAFF,TGCAGTGCTAGGAGCCAAAATACAGGGGGCACTGAAGCTTTCTTT
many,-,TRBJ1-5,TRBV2,CASSEMNSNQPQHF,TGTGCCAGCAGTGAAATGAATAGCAATCAGCCCCAGCATTTT
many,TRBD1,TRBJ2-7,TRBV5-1,CASSSGQGNEQYF,TGCGCCAGCAGCTCGGGACAGGGGAACGAGCAGTACTTC
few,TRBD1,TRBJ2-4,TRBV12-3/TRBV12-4,CASRDQGTGGKNIQYF,TGTGCCAGCAGGGACCAAGGGACAGGGGGAAAAAACATTCAGTACTTC
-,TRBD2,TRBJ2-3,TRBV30,CAWSAGTSGADTQYF,TGTGCCTGGAGCGCCGGTACTAGCGGGGCAGATACGCAGTATTTT
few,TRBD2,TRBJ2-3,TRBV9,CASSVAGAGGLTDTQYF,TGTGCCAGCAGCGTAGCTGGGGCGGGGGGCCTCACAGATACGCAGTATTTT
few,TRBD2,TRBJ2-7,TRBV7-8,CASSDHPGTTSSYEQYF,TGTGCCAGCAGCGATCACCCCGGGACTACCTCGTCCTACGAGCAGTACTTC
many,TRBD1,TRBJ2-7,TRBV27,CASGQAYEQYF,TGTGCCAGTGGACAGGCCTACGAGCAGTACTTC
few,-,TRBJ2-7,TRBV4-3,CASSPDRTGPYEQYF,TGCGCCAGCAGCCCGGACCGTACAGGACCCTACGAGCAGTACTTC
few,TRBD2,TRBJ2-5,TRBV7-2,CASSLAAASGGRETQYF,TGTGCCAGCAGCTTAGCTGCGGCTAGCGGGGGGAGGGAGACCCAGTACTTC
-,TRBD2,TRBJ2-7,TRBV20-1,CSARAGAGGPYEQYF,TGCAGTGCTAGGGCTGGAGCGGGGGGACCCTACGAGCAGTACTTC
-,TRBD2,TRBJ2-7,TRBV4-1,CASSQNLLAGGPHEQYF,TGCGCCAGCAGCCAAAACCTCCTAGCGGGAGGGCCCCACGAGCAGTACTTC
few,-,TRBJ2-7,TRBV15,CATSLDKGAYEQYF,TGTGCCACCTCCCTGGACAAAGGGGCCTACGAGCAGTACTTC
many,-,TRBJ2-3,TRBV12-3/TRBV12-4,CASRRALGPRTDTQYF,TGTGCCAGCAGAAGAGCTTTAGGGCCCCGCACAGATACGCAGTATTTT
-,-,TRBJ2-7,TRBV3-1,CASSQGRGRSYEQYF,TGTGCCAGCAGCCAAGGAAGAGGCAGGAGCTACGAGCAGTACTTC
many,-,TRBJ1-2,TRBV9,CASSGDGYTF,TGTGCCAGCAGCGGGGACGGCTACACCTTC
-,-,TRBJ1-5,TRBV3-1,CASSPFRDQPQHF,TGTGCCAGCAGCCCTTTTAGAGATCAGCCCCAGCATTTT
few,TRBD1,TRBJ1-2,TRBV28,CASSLLGGTGGHGYTF,TGTGCCAGCAGTTTATTGGGAGGGACAGGGGGCCATGGCTACACCTTC
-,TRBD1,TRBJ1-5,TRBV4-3,CASSQDRGGGQPQHF,TGCGCCAGCAGCCAGGACAGGGGCGGTGGTCAGCCCCAGCATTTT
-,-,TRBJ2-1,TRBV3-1,CASSQVVSPNEQFF,TGTGCCAGCAGCCAAGTAGTTAGTCCCAATGAGCAGTTCTTC
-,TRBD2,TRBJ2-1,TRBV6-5,CASSCPSSGGPSSYNEQFF,TGTGCCAGCAGTTGCCCCTCTAGCGGGGGACCAAGCTCCTACAATGAGCAGTTCTTC
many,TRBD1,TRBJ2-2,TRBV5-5,CASSFRTGNTGELFF,TGTGCCAGCAGCTTTAGGACAGGGAACACCGGGGAGCTGTTTTTT
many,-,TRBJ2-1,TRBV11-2,CASSLFGRGSSSYNEQFF,TGTGCCAGCAGCTTATTCGGCCGGGGATCCAGCTCCTACAATGAGCAGTTCTTC
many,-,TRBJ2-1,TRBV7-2,CASNGGVSRNEQFF,TGTGCCAGCAATGGGGGAGTTTCTAGGAATGAGCAGTTCTTC
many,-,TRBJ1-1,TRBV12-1,CASSFVGFTEAFF,TGTGCCAGCAGCTTTGTAGGTTTCACTGAAGCTTTCTTT
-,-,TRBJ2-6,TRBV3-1,CACSQAVPGAGANVLTF,TGTGCCTGCAGCCAAGCGGTCCCAGGGGCAGGGGCCAACGTCCTGACTTTC
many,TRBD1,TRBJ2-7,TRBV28,CASENRDSGIHEQYF,TGTGCCAGCGAGAACCGGGACAGTGGGATCCACGAGCAGTACTTC
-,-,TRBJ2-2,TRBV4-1,CASSQDPGGANTGELFF,TGCGCCAGCAGCCAAGATCCTGGCGGAGCTAACACCGGGGAGCTGTTTTTT
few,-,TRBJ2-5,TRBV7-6,CASSFFLETQYF,TGTGCCAGCAGCTTTTTCCTCGAGACCCAGTACTTC
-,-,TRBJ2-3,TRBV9,CASSETGYTDTQYF,TGTGCCAGCAGCGAAACGGGGTACACAGATACGCAGTATTTT
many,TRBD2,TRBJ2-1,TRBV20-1,CSARVLAVYNEQFF,TGCAGTGCTAGAGTACTAGCGGTGTACAATGAGCAGTTCTTC
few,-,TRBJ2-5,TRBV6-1,CASTEPAQETQYF,TGTGCCAGCACCGAACCCGCGCAAGAGACCCAGTACTTC
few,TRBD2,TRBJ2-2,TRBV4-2,CASSQEFSGRARNTGELFF,TGTGCCAGCAGCCAAGAGTTTAGCGGGAGGGCCAGAAACACCGGGGAGCTGTTTTTT
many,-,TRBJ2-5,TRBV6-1,CASIPPESGTPMGETQYF,TGTGCCAGCATCCCTCCCGAATCCGGGACTCCCATGGGAGAGACCCAGTACTTC
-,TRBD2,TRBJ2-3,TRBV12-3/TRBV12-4,CASSSQSGTSLRTDTQYF,TGTGCCAGCAGTTCCCAATCCGGGACTAGCCTTCGCACAGATACGCAGTATTTT
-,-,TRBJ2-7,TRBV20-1,CSARVSRGGYEQYF,TGCAGTGCTAGAGTCTCAAGGGGCGGATACGAGCAGTACTTC
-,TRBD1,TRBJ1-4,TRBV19,CASSDRGLSTNEKLFF,TGTGCCAGTAGTGACAGGGGGCTTTCAACTAATGAAAAACTGTTTTTT
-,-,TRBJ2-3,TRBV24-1,CATSDWTSTDTQYF,TGTGCCACCAGTGATTGGACCTCCACAGATACGCAGTATTTT
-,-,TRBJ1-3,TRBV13,CASRQGMPGNTIYF,TGTGCCAGCAGACAGGGAATGCCTGGAAACACCATATATTTT
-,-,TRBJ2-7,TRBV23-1,CASSHGQLKQYF,TGCGCCAGCAGCCACGGACAGCTAAAGCAGTACTTC
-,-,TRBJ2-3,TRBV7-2,CASSFRDWGTDTQYF,TGTGCCAGCAGCTTCAGGGATTGGGGCACAGATACGCAGTATTTT